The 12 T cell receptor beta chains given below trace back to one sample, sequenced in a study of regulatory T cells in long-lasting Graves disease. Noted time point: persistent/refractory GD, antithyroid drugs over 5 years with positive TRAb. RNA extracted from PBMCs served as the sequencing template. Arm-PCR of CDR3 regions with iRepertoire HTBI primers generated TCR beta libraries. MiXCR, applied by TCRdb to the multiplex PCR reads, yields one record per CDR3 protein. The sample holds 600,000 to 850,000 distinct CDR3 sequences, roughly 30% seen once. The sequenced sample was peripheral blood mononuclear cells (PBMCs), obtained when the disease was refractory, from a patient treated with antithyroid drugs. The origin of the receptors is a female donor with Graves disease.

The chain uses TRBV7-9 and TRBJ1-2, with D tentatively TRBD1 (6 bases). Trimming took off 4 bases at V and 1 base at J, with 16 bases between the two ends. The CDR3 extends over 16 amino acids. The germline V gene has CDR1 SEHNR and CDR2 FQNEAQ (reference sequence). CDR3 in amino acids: CASSSTRDIFNYGYTF. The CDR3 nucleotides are TGTGCCAGCAGCTCGACTCGGGACATCTTTAACTATGGCTACACCTTC.

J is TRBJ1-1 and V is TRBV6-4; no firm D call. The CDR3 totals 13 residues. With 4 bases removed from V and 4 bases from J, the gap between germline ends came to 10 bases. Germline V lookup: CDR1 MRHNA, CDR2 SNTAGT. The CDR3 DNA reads TGTGCCAGCAGTGCCTATGACGGCACTGAAGCTTTCTTT. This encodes CASSAYDGTEAFF.

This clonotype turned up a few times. CDR3 region: CASSLDTVNTEAFF. The DNA for the CDR3 is TGCGCCAGCAGCCTGGACACAGTGAACACTGAAGCTTTCTTT. The rearrangement links TRBV5-1 to TRBJ1-1, with D possibly matching TRBD1 (5 bases). Between the trimmed V and J ends, which lost 4 bases and 0 bases, there was a span of 10 bases. CDR1 is SGHRS and CDR2 is YFSETQ in the germline V gene. This CDR3 region has 14 residues.

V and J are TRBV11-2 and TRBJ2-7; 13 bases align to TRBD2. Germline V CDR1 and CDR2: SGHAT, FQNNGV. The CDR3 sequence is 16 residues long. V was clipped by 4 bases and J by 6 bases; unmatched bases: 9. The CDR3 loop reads CASSSRLAGGRVEQYF. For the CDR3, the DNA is TGTGCCAGCAGCTCACGACTAGCGGGAGGTCGGGTCGAGCAGTACTTC.

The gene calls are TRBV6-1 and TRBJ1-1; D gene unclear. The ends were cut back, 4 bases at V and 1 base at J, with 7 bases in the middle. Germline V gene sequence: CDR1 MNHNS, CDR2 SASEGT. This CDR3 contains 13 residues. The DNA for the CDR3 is TGTGCCAGCAGTGGGCGGTCGAACACTGAAGCTTTCTTT. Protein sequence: CASSGRSNTEAFF.

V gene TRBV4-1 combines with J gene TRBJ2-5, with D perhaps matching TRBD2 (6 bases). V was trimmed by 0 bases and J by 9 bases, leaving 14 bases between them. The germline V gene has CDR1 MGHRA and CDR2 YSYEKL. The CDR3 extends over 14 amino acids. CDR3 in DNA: TGCGCCAGCAGCCAAGAGCGGGGCCCGCCTGCCCAGTACTTC. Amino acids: CASSQERGPPAQYF.

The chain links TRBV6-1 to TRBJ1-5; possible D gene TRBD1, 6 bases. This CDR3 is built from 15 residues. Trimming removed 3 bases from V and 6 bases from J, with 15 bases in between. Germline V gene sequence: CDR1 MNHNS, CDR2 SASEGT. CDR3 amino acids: CASSDQQGRGQPQHF. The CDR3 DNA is TGTGCCAGCAGTGACCAACAGGGTAGGGGTCAGCCCCAGCATTTT.

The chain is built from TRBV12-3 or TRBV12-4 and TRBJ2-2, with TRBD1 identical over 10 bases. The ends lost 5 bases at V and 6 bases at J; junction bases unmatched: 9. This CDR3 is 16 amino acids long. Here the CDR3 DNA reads TGTGCCAGCAGTACCGACAGGGGGCGACTTTCCGGGGAGCTGTTTTTT. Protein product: CASSTDRGRLSGELFF.

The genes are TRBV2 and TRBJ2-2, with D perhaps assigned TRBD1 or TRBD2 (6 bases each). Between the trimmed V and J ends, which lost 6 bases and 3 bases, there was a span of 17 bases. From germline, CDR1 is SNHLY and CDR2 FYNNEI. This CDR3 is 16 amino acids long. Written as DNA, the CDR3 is TGTGCCAGCAGCCACCTCCCGGGGGCCTACACCGGGGAGCTGTTTTTT. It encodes CASSHLPGAYTGELFF.

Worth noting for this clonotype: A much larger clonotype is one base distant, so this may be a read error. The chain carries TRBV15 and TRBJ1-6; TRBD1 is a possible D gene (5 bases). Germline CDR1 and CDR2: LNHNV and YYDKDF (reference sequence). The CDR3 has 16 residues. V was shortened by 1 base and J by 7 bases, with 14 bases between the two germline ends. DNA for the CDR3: TGTGCCACCAGCAGAGGTGGTGCGGGGCCAAATTCACCCCTCCACTTT. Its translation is CATSRGGAGPNSPLHF.

The chain's CDR3 is CASRYLGQANYGYTF. The CDR3 coding sequence is TGTGCCAGCAGGTACCTCGGACAGGCAAACTATGGCTACACCTTC. The J gene is TRBJ1-2, the V gene TRBV6-5; 7 bases line up with TRBD1. The germline V gene encodes CDR1 MNHEY and CDR2 SVGAGI. The trim removed 6 bases at V and 2 bases at J, leaving 9 bases unmatched. The CDR3 is 15 residues long.

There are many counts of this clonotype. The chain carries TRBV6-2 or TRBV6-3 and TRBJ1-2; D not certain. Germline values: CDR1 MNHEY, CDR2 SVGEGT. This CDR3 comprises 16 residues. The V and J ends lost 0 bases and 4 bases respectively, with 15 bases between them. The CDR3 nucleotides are TGTGCCAGCAGTTACTCGATATCCCGGGGATCCTATGGCTACACCTTC. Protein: CASSYSISRGSYGYTF.